Shown below are 13 T cell receptor beta chains from a single sample sequenced in a study of blood T cell repertoires in COVID-19. TCRdb keeps only in-frame clones here, not all; method: immunoSEQ multiplex PCR. The repertoire holds tens of thousands of clones, with 80% to 90% as singletons. The sample taken for sequencing was peripheral blood. These TCRs come from a man aged 60-69 years with COVID-19, enrolled during active disease.

The chain joins TRBV3-1 (or the pseudogene TRBV3-2) to TRBJ2-3; weak D call: TRBD2 (5 bases). Germline CDR1 and CDR2: LGHDT and YNNKEL (reference sequence). The length of the CDR3 is 15 residues. Trimming stripped 0 bases from V and 2 bases from J, with 9 bases between. CDR3 DNA: TGTGCCAGCAGCCAAGATGACGGGGTCACAGATACGCAGTATTTT. Its translation is CASSQDDGVTDTQYF.

This clone occurred a few times. The chain combines TRBV2 with TRBJ2-7; 13 bases agree with TRBD2. The V gene end was trimmed by 6 bases and the J gene end by 2 bases; junction bases not matched to a gene: 10. CDR3 size: 17 residues. The germline CDR1 and CDR2 sequences are SNHLY and FYNNEI. The CDR3 is CASRSLAGGLRTYEQYF. The DNA for the CDR3 is TGTGCCAGCAGATCACTAGCGGGGGGGTTAAGAACCTACGAGCAGTACTTC. Supplemented by reference TRBV2 and TRBJ2-7, the full variable domain reads EPEVTQTPSHQVTQMGQEVILRCVPISNHLYFYWYRQILGQKVEFLVSFYNNEISEKSEIFDDQFSVERPDGSNFTLKIRSTKLEDSAMYFCASRSLAGGLRTYEQYFGPGTRLTVT.

The J gene is TRBJ1-2, the V gene TRBV6-5; 8 positions agree with TRBD1. Germline assignment: CDR1 MNHEY and CDR2 SVGAGI. CDR3 size: 15 residues. The trim removed 2 bases at V and 4 bases at J, leaving 6 bases unmatched. DNA for the CDR3: TGTGCCAGCAGTTACGGAGGCGACAGGGGCTATGGCTACACCTTC. Encoded protein: CASSYGGDRGYGYTF.

The genes are TRBV2 and TRBJ1-5, with unresolved D. Deletions cut 5 bases from V and 3 bases from J, with 14 bases between. CDR3 length: 15 amino acids. Germline V gene data show CDR1 as SNHLY and CDR2 as FYNNEI. Written as DNA, the CDR3 is TGTGCCAGCAGTCGGGGTTCCCAACTCAATCAGCCCCAGCATTTT. Amino acid sequence: CASSRGSQLNQPQHF.

This clone has only one observation. This rearrangement joins TRBV12-3 or TRBV12-4 to TRBJ1-4, with 8 bases fitting TRBD1. J gave up 7 bases and V 6 bases, and 1 base lay outside the gene matches. The CDR3 sequence is 12 residues long. The chain's CDR3 is CASRGTGEKLFF. For the CDR3, the DNA is TGTGCCAGCAGAGGGACAGGTGAAAAACTGTTTTTT.

This clone is a singleton in its sample. The V and J genes are TRBV2 and TRBJ2-1, with TRBD2 matching 8 bases. V gave up 4 bases and J gave up 0 bases; unmatched junction bases: 8. The germline V gene has CDR1 SNHLY and CDR2 FYNNEI. The CDR3 loop spans 17 amino acids. CDR3 sequence (DNA): TGTGCCAGCAGTGGAGGCCTAGCGGGTTCCTCCTACAATGAGCAGTTCTTC. As protein: CASSGGLAGSSYNEQFF.

The chain carries TRBV14 and TRBJ1-2, with TRBD1 matching over 7 bases. The CDR3 totals 19 residues. Trimming took 2 bases from V and 1 from J; bases not matched to a gene: 16. Germline CDR1 reads SGHDN; CDR2 reads FVKESK. CDR3 loop: CASSQYPRDSNRLNYGYTF. The CDR3 nucleotides are TGTGCCAGCAGCCAATATCCCCGGGACAGCAACCGCCTTAACTATGGCTACACCTTC.

This clone has more than one count but fewer than ten. The rearrangement uses TRBV10-1 and TRBJ2-1; D is unclear. Trimming took off 2 bases at V and 7 bases at J, with 12 bases between the two ends. Germline lookup yields CDR1 WNHNN and CDR2 SYGVQD (reference sequence). The length of the CDR3 is 14 residues. The CDR3 spells CASSEGAGENEQFF. The CDR3 DNA reads as TGCGCCAGCAGTGAGGGTGCAGGCGAGAATGAGCAGTTCTTC.

The chain combines TRBV6-5 with TRBJ2-6, with D possibly being TRBD2 (6 bases). Germline CDR1 is MNHEY and CDR2 is SVGAGI. Trimming removed 6 bases at V and 0 bases at J, with 9 bases between. This CDR3 region has 15 residues. This CDR3 reads CASREEGSGANVLTF. CDR3 coding DNA: TGTGCCAGCAGGGAGGAGGGCTCTGGGGCCAACGTCCTGACTTTC.

The CDR3 DNA reads TGTGCCAGCACCGCCCCCGTAAGCGGGAGTGGAGTAGGTGAGCAGTTCTTC. It encodes CASTAPVSGSGVGEQFF. The rearrangement uses TRBV9 and TRBJ2-1; TRBD2 matches 8 bases. Trimming at V came to 6 bases and at J to 9 bases, leaving 20 bases not matched to a gene. Germline V gene lookup returns CDR1 SGDLS and CDR2 YYNGEE. The CDR3 spans 17 residues.

J is TRBJ1-2 and V is TRBV18, with a tentative D call TRBD1 (5 bases). Germline CDR1 and CDR2: KGHSH and LQKENI. This CDR3 comprises 12 residues. Trimming shortened V by 3 bases and J by 8 bases, and 10 bases separated the two germline ends. The CDR3 sequence is CASSPAAGGYTF. CDR3 coding DNA: TGTGCCAGCTCACCTGCGGCAGGGGGCTACACCTTC.

This chain joins TRBV7-9 and TRBJ1-4; D gene ambiguous. Trimming shortened V by 7 bases and J by 2 bases, and 8 bases separated the two germline ends. The CDR3 sequence is 13 residues long. Per the germline V gene, CDR1 is SEHNR and CDR2 is FQNEAQ (reference sequence). DNA of the CDR3: TGTGCCAGCACCGGGCAGACTAATGAAAAACTGTTTTTT. Protein: CASTGQTNEKLFF.

This clone was seen a single time. This sequence joins TRBV18 and TRBJ1-1, with D perhaps matching TRBD1 (5 bases). The CDR3 totals 14 residues. Per germline, CDR1 KGHSH and CDR2 LQKENI. The germline V and J ends were trimmed by 4 bases and 7 bases, with 16 bases remaining between them. The CDR3 protein is CASSLTPGGNEAFF. CDR3 nucleotides: TGTGCCAGCTCACTAACCCCCGGGGGAAATGAAGCTTTCTTT.